This entry describes one T cell receptor (beta chain). The entry originates in a study of cytomegalovirus exposure and HLA in healthy donors. In the PCR, 60 Vbeta and 13 Jbeta primers were used. Clones were sequenced by immunoSEQ multiplex PCR, and TCRdb holds only the in-frame ones, with some missing. The sample consists of more than 100,000 clones, just over 15% of them appearing once. The CDR3 sequence is 13 residues long. The V gene's germline CDR1 is SNHLY and CDR2 FYNNEI. V lost 6 bases, J lost 1 base, and 7 bases lay in between. The specimen sequenced was PBMCs. J is TRBJ1-5 and V is TRBV2, with D maybe TRBD1 (6 bases). The TCR was taken from a woman younger than 30 in good health and CMV-seronegative. CDR3 sequence reads: CASSTGSNQPQHF. The DNA of the CDR3 is TGTGCCAGCAGCACAGGGAGCAATCAGCCCCAGCATTTT.